Presented here are 27 T cell receptor beta chains from one specimen sequenced in a study of Graves' ophthalmopathy and Graves' hyperthyroidism. Investigators amplified TCR beta CDR3 regions from RNA transcripts. An initial RT-PCR round employing HTBI primers preceded a second-round multiplex PCR. TCRdb itself ran the multiplex PCR reads through MiXCR, one entry per CDR3 protein. The data hold approximately 460,000 distinct CDR3 sequences, with around an eighth observed a single time. The specimen sequenced was blood. The receptor source for this set is a woman in her twenties or thirties with Graves' ophthalmopathy.

The sample holds many counts of this clonotype. This rearrangement joins TRBV28 to TRBJ2-7; D ambiguous. CDR1 is MDHEN and CDR2 is SYDVKM in the germline V gene. CDR3 length equals 12 residues. V shed 5 bases and J shed 6 bases, with 11 bases lying between them. In DNA form, the CDR3 reads TGTGCCAGCAGTCTCAGTCCTCTCGAGCAGTACTTC. This sequence encodes CASSLSPLEQYF.

This clonotype came up many times. CDR3 coding DNA: TGTGCCAGCAGCCCCTTTCATGACTATGGCTACACCTTC. Its translation: CASSPFHDYGYTF. The chain is built from TRBV6-1 and TRBJ1-2; D is ambiguous. Germline loops: CDR1 MNHNS, CDR2 SASEGT. This CDR3 region has 13 residues. Trimming left V 6 bases short and J 3 bases short, with 11 bases between.

This clonotype showed up many times. CDR3 DNA sequence: TGTGCCAGCAGTCCCCCGGGGGGGCCCCACGAGCAGTACTTC. Translated: CASSPPGGPHEQYF. This rearrangement joins TRBV6-1 to TRBJ2-7, with 8 bases that match TRBD2. Trimming cost V 5 bases and J 5 bases; bases outside gene matches: 8. CDR1 is MNHNS, CDR2 SASEGT, per germline. This CDR3 comprises 14 residues.

V and J are TRBV12-3 or TRBV12-4 and TRBJ1-2; maybe TRBD1 (5 bases). The CDR3 has 15 amino acids. With 3 bases removed from V and 2 bases from J, the gap between germline ends came to 13 bases. CDR3 coding DNA: TGTGCCAGCAGTTTTGGGGACGGAAGAAACTATGGCTACACCTTC. Translating gives CASSFGDGRNYGYTF.

In its sample, this clonotype was seen many times. The V and J genes are TRBV28 and TRBJ1-5; D unresolved. This CDR3 has 16 amino acids. V lost 5 bases and J 2 bases, leaving 16 bases between the germline ends. From germline, CDR1 is MDHEN and CDR2 SYDVKM. CDR3 residues: CASSTPWAGGNQPQHF. CDR3 sequence (DNA): TGTGCCAGCAGTACACCCTGGGCGGGAGGCAATCAGCCCCAGCATTTT.

V and J are TRBV18 and TRBJ1-1, with unresolved D. V was cut by 4 bases and J by 1 base, with 16 bases left in between. The CDR3 extends over 16 amino acids. CDR1 KGHSH and CDR2 LQKENI come from the germline V gene. In nucleotides, the CDR3 is TGTGCCAGCTCACGTATTCCTCAGGACGGGAACACTGAAGCTTTCTTT. Translating it yields CASSRIPQDGNTEAFF.

This clonotype was seen at least ten times. The chain couples TRBV13 to TRBJ2-7; D unresolved. The CDR3 extends over 17 amino acids. Germline CDR1 and CDR2: PRHDT and FYEKMQ (reference sequence). Trimming removed 2 bases at V and 3 bases at J, with 20 bases between. The CDR3 region has the DNA TGTGCCAGCAGCTTATCTTACAGTCACAGTCGTCGCTACGAGCAGTACTTC. Protein product: CASSLSYSHSRRYEQYF.

This clonotype was detected many times. The chain couples TRBV3-1 to TRBJ1-2; D is perhaps TRBD1 (6 bases). The CDR3 has 13 residues. CDR1 and CDR2 (germline): LGHDT, YNNKEL (reference sequence). The V gene lost 2 bases and the J gene lost 2 bases, with 6 bases spanning the gap. The DNA for the CDR3 is TGTGCCAGCAGCCAAACAGGGAACTATGGCTACACCTTC. Amino acids: CASSQTGNYGYTF.

This clonotype showed up many times. The genes are TRBV29-1 and TRBJ1-2; D is unresolved. The CDR3 covers 12 residues. The germline V gene encodes CDR1 SQVTM and CDR2 ANQGSEA. Trimming shortened V by 4 bases and J by 9 bases, and 15 bases separated the two germline ends. The CDR3 DNA is TGCAGCGTTGGGTCAACTGGATACAGCTACACCTTC. Translated, it gives CSVGSTGYSYTF.

This clonotype appeared many times. The V and J genes are TRBV6-1 and TRBJ1-2; no clear D. Trimming pared 8 bases from V and 4 bases from J, leaving 8 bases between. This CDR3 spans 11 amino acids. Germline V gene sequence: CDR1 MNHNS, CDR2 SASEGT. The chain's CDR3 is CASGQLYGYTF. The DNA for the CDR3 is TGTGCCAGCGGCCAGCTCTATGGCTACACCTTC.

This clonotype showed up many times. J is TRBJ1-1 and V is TRBV6-5; a weak D match, TRBD1 (6 bases). The CDR3 has 13 amino acids. V lost 4 bases to trimming and J lost 4 bases, with 10 bases between them. Germline V lookup: CDR1 MNHEY, CDR2 SVGAGI. The DNA of the CDR3 is TGTGCCAGCAGTTGGACAGACTTCACTGAAGCTTTCTTT. This sequence encodes CASSWTDFTEAFF.

The rearrangement uses TRBV20-1 and TRBJ1-2; D call uncertain. CDR3 length: 14 residues. Trimming stripped 4 bases from V and 6 bases from J, with 18 bases between. Per the germline V gene, CDR1 is DFQATT and CDR2 is SNEGSKA (reference sequence). CDR3 sequence (DNA): TGCAGTGCTACCACCCCGGGCACTAGGGATGGCTACACCTTC. Translation gives CSATTPGTRDGYTF.

This clonotype was seen many times. The chain has TRBV7-2 and TRBJ2-7, with 7 positions matching TRBD2. This CDR3 has 15 amino acids. Germline lookup yields CDR1 SGHTA and CDR2 FQGNSA. V shed 2 bases, J shed 6 bases, and the junction held 10 bases outside the gene matches. Written as DNA, the CDR3 is TGTGCCAGCAGCTTAACTCTCAGGCCGGGGGGCGAGCAGTACTTC. Its translation: CASSLTLRPGGEQYF.

There are many counts of this clonotype. This sequence joins TRBV7-8 and TRBJ2-7; D could derive from TRBD1 or TRBD2 (5 bases each). V dropped 5 bases and J dropped 3 bases, with 17 bases sitting between them. CDR1 and CDR2 from the germline V gene are SGHVS and FQNEAQ. This CDR3 region has 15 residues. DNA for the CDR3: TGTGCCAGCAGCGTTCGGGGCGGGTTGGGCTACGAGCAGTACTTC. This codes for CASSVRGGLGYEQYF.

Remarks on this clonotype: A read error is possible here, since a much larger clone lies one base away. The rearrangement links TRBV7-6 to TRBJ2-3; the D call may be TRBD1 or TRBD2 (6 bases each). This CDR3 has 16 amino acids. Germline V CDR1 and CDR2: SGHVS, FNYEAQ. CDR3 in DNA: TGTGCCAGCAGCCACAGGGTTGGAGGGAGTTCAGATTCGCAGTATTTT. Translating it yields CASSHRVGGSSDSQYF.

This clonotype was observed many times. V is TRBV12-3 or TRBV12-4 and J is TRBJ1-1; 8 positions match TRBD1. The CDR3 has 14 residues. The V gene end was trimmed by 5 bases and the J gene end by 6 bases; junction bases not matched to a gene: 8. The CDR3 region is CASSGRTGSAEAFF. The CDR3 coding sequence is TGTGCCAGCAGTGGGCGGACAGGGTCCGCTGAAGCTTTCTTT.

The V gene is TRBV30, the J gene TRBJ2-6, with D maybe TRBD2 (6 bases). Trimming removed 3 bases from V and 1 base from J, with 7 bases in between. The CDR3 is made up of 14 amino acids. Germline CDR1 is GTSNPN and CDR2 is SVGIG (reference sequence). The CDR3 region has the DNA TGTGCCTGGAGCCGGGGGTCTGGGGCCAACGTCCTGACTTTC. Its protein product is CAWSRGSGANVLTF.

The table lists this clonotype with many counts. The chain combines TRBV6-1 with TRBJ2-5; D may correspond to TRBD1 or TRBD2 (6 bases each). Germline V gene data show CDR1 as MNHNS and CDR2 as SASEGT. Trimming took 6 bases from V and 2 from J, leaving 16 bases between them. The CDR3 has 15 residues. The CDR3 region has the DNA TGTGCCAGCAGGCCCTCTGGGGGGCCGCAAGAGACCCAGTACTTC. This gives the protein CASRPSGGPQETQYF.

At least ten counts were recorded for this clonotype. The chain has TRBV28 and TRBJ2-5; 10 nucleotides line up with TRBD2. J lost 5 bases, V lost 2 bases, and 11 bases had no gene match. The CDR3 contains 17 residues. Germline CDR1 and CDR2: MDHEN and SYDVKM. The CDR3 is CASSLRRQAGGPETQYF. CDR3 coding DNA: TGTGCCAGCAGTTTAAGGAGGCAAGCGGGAGGGCCTGAGACCCAGTACTTC.

Many counts were recorded for this clonotype. V and J are TRBV27 and TRBJ1-1, with D hard to call. Germline CDR1 MNHEY, CDR2 SMNVEV (reference sequence). Trimming took 6 bases from V and 7 from J, leaving 15 bases between them. The CDR3 runs 13 residues. DNA of the CDR3: TGTGCCAGCAGACCTGACGGTATGGGTGAAGCTTTCTTT. This sequence encodes CASRPDGMGEAFF.

V usage is TRBV12-3 or TRBV12-4 and J usage is TRBJ1-5, with TRBD1 as a possible D gene (6 bases). CDR3 length: 16 amino acids. With 2 bases removed from V and 3 bases from J, the gap between germline ends came to 14 bases. The CDR3 DNA reads as TGTGCCAGCAGTTTACAGGGCAGGGGTCACAATCAGCCCCAGCATTTT. It codes for CASSLQGRGHNQPQHF.

This clonotype appeared many times. This may be a read error: a much more frequent sequence differs by one nucleotide. The gene calls are TRBV2 and TRBJ2-2; D perhaps matches TRBD2 (6 bases). The CDR3 is 13 amino acids. The germline V and J ends were trimmed by 0 bases and 7 bases, with 6 bases remaining between them. CDR1 and CDR2 (germline): SNHLY, FYNNEI. CDR3 loop: CASSEARGGELFF. CDR3 nucleotide sequence: TGTGCCAGCAGTGAAGCGCGGGGCGGGGAGCTGTTTTTT.

At least ten counts were recorded for this clonotype. This chain uses TRBV7-2 with TRBJ1-2; D is perhaps TRBD1 (5 bases). CDR3 length: 13 residues. The ends were cut back, 5 bases at V and 6 bases at J, with 13 bases in the middle. CDR1 and CDR2 from the germline V gene are SGHTA and FQGNSA. CDR3 in amino acids: CASSLGTNNGYTF. The CDR3 DNA sequence: TGTGCCAGCAGCCTCGGGACTAATAATGGCTACACCTTC.

This clonotype was found once. The chain links TRBV10-1 to TRBJ1-1; unclear D gene. Germline V gives CDR1 WNHNN, CDR2 SYGVQD (reference sequence). This CDR3 has 14 residues. V dropped 3 bases and J dropped 2 bases, with 10 bases sitting between them. CDR3 nucleotide sequence: TGCGCCAGCAGTGAAGCAGGCGCTAACACTGAAGCTTTCTTT. Its translation is CASSEAGANTEAFF.

Turning to this clonotype: It is likely a read error, because the conserved phenylalanine at the end of the CDR3 is missing. The rearrangement links TRBV6-1 to TRBJ2-7; 7 bases are shared with TRBD1. The CDR3 contains 14 residues. Trimming at V came to 5 bases and at J to 0 bases, leaving 4 bases not matched to a gene. Germline CDR1 reads MNHNS; CDR2 reads SASEGT. CDR3 DNA: TGTGCCAGCAGTCTAGGACAGGTCTCCTACGAGCAGTACTAC. Its protein is CASSLGQVSYEQYY.

This clonotype has a handful of counts. The chain has TRBV9 and TRBJ2-5, with D possibly called TRBD1 or TRBD2 (6 bases each). Germline CDR1 SGDLS, CDR2 YYNGEE. V lost 2 bases to trimming and J lost 3 bases, with 11 bases between them. This CDR3 has 14 amino acids. CDR3 residues: CASSVGGFKETQYF. The CDR3 region has the DNA TGTGCCAGCAGCGTCGGGGGCTTTAAAGAGACCCAGTACTTC.

This clonotype was counted many times. The genes are TRBV4-1 and TRBJ1-1; D not resolved. CDR1 and CDR2 from the germline V gene are MGHRA and YSYEKL. Trimming removed 3 bases at V and 7 bases at J, with 9 bases between. This CDR3 has 12 amino acids. CDR3 region: CASSHPSVEAFF. In DNA form, the CDR3 reads TGCGCCAGCAGCCACCCTTCCGTTGAAGCTTTCTTT.